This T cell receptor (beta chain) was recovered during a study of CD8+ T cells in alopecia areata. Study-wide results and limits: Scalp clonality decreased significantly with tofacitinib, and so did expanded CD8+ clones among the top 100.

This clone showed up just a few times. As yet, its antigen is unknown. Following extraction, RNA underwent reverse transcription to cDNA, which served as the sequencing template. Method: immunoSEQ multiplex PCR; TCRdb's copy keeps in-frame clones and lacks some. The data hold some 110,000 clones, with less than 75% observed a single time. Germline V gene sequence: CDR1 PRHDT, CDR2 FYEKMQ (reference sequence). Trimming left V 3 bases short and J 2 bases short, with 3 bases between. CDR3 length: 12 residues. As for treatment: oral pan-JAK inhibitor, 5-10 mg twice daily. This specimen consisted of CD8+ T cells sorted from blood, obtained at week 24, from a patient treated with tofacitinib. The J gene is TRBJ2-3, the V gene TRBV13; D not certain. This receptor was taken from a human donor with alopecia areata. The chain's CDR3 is CASSFFTDTQYF. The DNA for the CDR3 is TGTGCCAGCAGCTTCTTCACAGATACGCAGTATTTT.